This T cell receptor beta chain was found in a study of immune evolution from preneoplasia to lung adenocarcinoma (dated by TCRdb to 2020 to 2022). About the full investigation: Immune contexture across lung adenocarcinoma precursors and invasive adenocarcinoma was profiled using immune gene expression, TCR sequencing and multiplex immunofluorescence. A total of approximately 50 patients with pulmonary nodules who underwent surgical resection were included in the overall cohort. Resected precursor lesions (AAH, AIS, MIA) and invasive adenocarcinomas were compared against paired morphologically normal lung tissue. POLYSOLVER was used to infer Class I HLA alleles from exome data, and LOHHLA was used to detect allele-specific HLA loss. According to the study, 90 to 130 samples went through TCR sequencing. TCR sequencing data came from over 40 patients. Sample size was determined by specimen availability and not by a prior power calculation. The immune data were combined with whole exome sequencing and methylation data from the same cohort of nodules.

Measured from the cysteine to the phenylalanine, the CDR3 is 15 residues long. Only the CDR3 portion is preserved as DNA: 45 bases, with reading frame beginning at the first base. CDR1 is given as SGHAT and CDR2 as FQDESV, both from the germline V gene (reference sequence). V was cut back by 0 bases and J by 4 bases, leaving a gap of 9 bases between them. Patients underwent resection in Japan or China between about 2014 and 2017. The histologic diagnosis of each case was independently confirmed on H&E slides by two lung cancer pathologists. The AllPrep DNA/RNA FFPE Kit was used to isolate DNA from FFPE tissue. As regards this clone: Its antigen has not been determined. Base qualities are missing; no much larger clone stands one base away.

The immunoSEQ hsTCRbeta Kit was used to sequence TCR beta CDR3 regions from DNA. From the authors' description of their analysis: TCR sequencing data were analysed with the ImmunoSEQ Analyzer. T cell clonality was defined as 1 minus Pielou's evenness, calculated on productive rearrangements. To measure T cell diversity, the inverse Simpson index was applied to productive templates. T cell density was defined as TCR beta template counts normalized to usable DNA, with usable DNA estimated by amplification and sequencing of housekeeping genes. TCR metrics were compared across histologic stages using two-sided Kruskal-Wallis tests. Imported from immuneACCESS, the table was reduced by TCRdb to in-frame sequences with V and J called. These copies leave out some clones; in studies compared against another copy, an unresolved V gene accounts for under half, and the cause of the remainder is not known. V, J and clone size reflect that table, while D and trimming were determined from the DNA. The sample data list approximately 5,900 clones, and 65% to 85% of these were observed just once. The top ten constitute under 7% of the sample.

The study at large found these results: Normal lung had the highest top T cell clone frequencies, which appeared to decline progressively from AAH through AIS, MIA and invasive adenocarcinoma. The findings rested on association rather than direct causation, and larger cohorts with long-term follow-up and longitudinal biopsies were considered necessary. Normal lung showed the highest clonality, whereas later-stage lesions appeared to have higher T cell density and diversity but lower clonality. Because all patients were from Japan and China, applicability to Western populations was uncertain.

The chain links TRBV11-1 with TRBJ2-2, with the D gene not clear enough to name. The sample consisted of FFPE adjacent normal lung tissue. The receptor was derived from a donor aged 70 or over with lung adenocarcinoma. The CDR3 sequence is CASSLALGSTGELFF. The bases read TGTGCCAGCAGCTTAGCGCTAGGCAGCACCGGGGAGCTGTTTTTT.